Below, 18 T cell receptor beta chains from the same sample are listed, as sequenced in a study of T-cell reconstitution after alpha-beta-depleted transplantation in children. A TCRbeta library incorporating unique molecular identifiers was prepared. TCRdb ran MiXCR on the PCR reads and lists one entry per CDR3 protein. There are around 580,000 distinct CDR3 sequences in the sample; 20% to 25% occur only once, and 13% to 15% lies in the top ten. Sequencing used PBMCs, mostly from graft donor cells, obtained 360 days after TCRalphabeta/CD19-depleted stem cell transplant. The source of these receptors is a boy less than two years old who had a stem cell transplant for acute myeloid leukemia, so the T cells may come from the graft donor.

This clonotype has ten or more counts. The V call is TRBV7-6, the J call TRBJ2-1; possible D gene TRBD2, 5 bases. The CDR3 is made up of 14 amino acids. CDR1 and CDR2 (germline): SGHVS, FNYEAQ. Trimming pared 1 base from V and 8 bases from J, leaving 12 bases between. The CDR3, as DNA: TGTGCCAGCAGCTTAGGAGGGAACGTCGATGAGCAGTTCTTC. This encodes CASSLGGNVDEQFF.

The chain couples TRBV5-5 to TRBJ1-4, with no clear D. V gave up 0 bases and J gave up 14 bases, with 11 bases separating them. CDR3 length equals 12 residues. Germline CDR1 SGHKS, CDR2 YYEKEE (reference sequence). The CDR3 sequence is CASSLEYDVLFF. CDR3 nucleotide sequence: TGTGCCAGCAGCTTGGAGTATGACGTTCTGTTTTTT.

The chain is built from TRBV20-1 and TRBJ2-1; 8 positions agree with TRBD1. The V gene end was trimmed by 4 bases and the J gene end by 4 bases; junction bases not matched to a gene: 6. CDR1 is DFQATT and CDR2 is SNEGSKA in the germline V gene (reference sequence). This CDR3 is 14 amino acids long. CDR3 residues: CSATRQGTYNEQFF. CDR3 nucleotide sequence: TGCAGTGCTACCAGACAGGGGACGTACAATGAGCAGTTCTTC.

The chain recombines TRBV4-3 with TRBJ2-6; the match to TRBD1 covers 7 bases. This CDR3 has 19 amino acids. The germline CDR1 and CDR2 sequences are LGHNA and YSLEER. With 0 bases clipped from V and 0 bases from J, the junction kept 8 bases outside the gene matches. The CDR3 spells CASSQDPTGYFSGANVLTF. CDR3 sequence (DNA): TGCGCCAGCAGCCAAGACCCGACAGGGTACTTCTCTGGGGCCAACGTCCTGACTTTC.

The table lists this clonotype with a few counts. The chain recombines TRBV29-1 with TRBJ2-4; no definite D call. From germline, CDR1 is SQVTM and CDR2 ANQGSEA. CDR3 size: 14 residues. With 1 base removed from V and 0 bases from J, the gap between germline ends came to 7 bases. DNA for the CDR3: TGCAGCGTTGAAGTAGGTATAGCCAAAAACATTCAGTACTTC. This gives the protein CSVEVGIAKNIQYF. Using reference TRBV29-1 and TRBJ2-4 for the parts outside the CDR3, the full variable domain is SAVISQKPSRDICQRGTSLTIQCQVDSQVTMMFWYRQQPGQSLTLIATANQGSEATYESGFVIDKFPISRPNLTFSTLTVSNMSPEDSSIYLCSVEVGIAKNIQYFGAGTRLSVL.

The chain has TRBV3-1 and TRBJ2-1; 9 bases agree with TRBD1. CDR3 length equals 16 residues. The germline gives CDR1 LGHDT, CDR2 YNNKEL (reference sequence). Germline trimming cut 4 bases from V and 4 bases from J; bases unmatched to any gene: 8. CDR3 sequence: CASSPWTGDSYNEQFF. The CDR3, as DNA: TGTGCCAGCAGCCCTTGGACAGGGGACTCTTACAATGAGCAGTTCTTC.

At least ten counts were recorded for this clonotype. The chain employs TRBV5-1 and TRBJ1-5, with 7 bases that match TRBD1. V lost 2 bases, J lost 5 bases, and 4 bases stayed unmatched. Germline CDR1 and CDR2: SGHRS and YFSETQ. CDR3 size: 14 residues. The DNA for the CDR3 is TGCGCCAGCAGCTTATCAACAGGGGATCAGCCCCAGCATTTT. Residues: CASSLSTGDQPQHF.

This clonotype was detected only a few times. The genes are TRBV12-3 or TRBV12-4 and TRBJ2-2; 7 bases fit TRBD1. This CDR3 is built from 15 residues. V lost 7 bases and J lost 7; bases outside the gene matches: 12. CDR3 DNA sequence: TGTGCCAGCACTTTCTTACAGGGGTTTAGCGGGGAGCTGTTTTTT. This codes for CASTFLQGFSGELFF.

The gene calls are TRBV5-1 and TRBJ1-1; tentative D call: TRBD1 (5 bases). The CDR3 has 13 residues. V was cut by 10 bases and J by 1 base, with 14 bases left in between. Looked up from germline, CDR1 is SGHRS and CDR2 is YFSETQ. The CDR3 loop reads CASGLIGNTEAFF. CDR3 in DNA: TGCGCCTCGGGACTTATAGGGAACACTGAAGCTTTCTTT.

A few counts support this clonotype. The chain links TRBV4-3 to TRBJ2-1, with D possibly being TRBD2 (5 bases). In germline, CDR1 is LGHNA, CDR2 YSLEER. Trimming removed 0 bases at V and 16 bases at J, with 16 bases between. The CDR3 is 13 residues long. DNA of the CDR3: TGCGCCAGCAGCCAAGAATTTGGGGTGCCGGGATTCTTC. Protein: CASSQEFGVPGFF.

This clonotype was observed a handful of times. The germline gene is not matched at one end of the junction; a read error may be the cause. V is TRBV29-1 and J is TRBJ2-1, with D possibly called TRBD1 or TRBD2 (5 bases each). CDR3 length equals 14 residues. Germline lookup yields CDR1 SQVTM and CDR2 ANQGSEA. The CDR3 nucleotides read TGCAGCGTTGTTGAGGGGTTGGAGGCTAATGGGCAGTTCTTC. It specifies CSVVEGLEANGQFF.

The chain couples TRBV28 to TRBJ2-6, with D unresolved. CDR1 is MDHEN and CDR2 is SYDVKM in the germline V gene. V lost 5 bases and J 1 base, leaving 9 bases between the germline ends. The CDR3 is 15 residues long. The CDR3 bases are TGTGCCAGCAGTCTCATAAAATCTGGGGCCAACGTCCTGACTTTC. It encodes CASSLIKSGANVLTF.

This clonotype came up many times. The chain has TRBV5-1 and TRBJ1-1; D may be TRBD1 (5 bases). V was shortened by 0 bases and J by 0 bases, with 18 bases between the two germline ends. Germline assignment: CDR1 SGHRS and CDR2 YFSETQ. CDR3 size: 18 residues. CDR3 loop: CASSLAPQGRIMNTEAFF. The CDR3 region has the DNA TGCGCCAGCAGCTTGGCCCCGCAGGGCCGGATAATGAACACTGAAGCTTTCTTT.

This clonotype is a singleton in its sample. The chain links TRBV24-1 to TRBJ2-4; D possibly matches TRBD1 or TRBD2 (5 bases each). In germline, CDR1 is KGHDR, CDR2 SFDVKD. V lost 0 bases to trimming and J lost 15 bases, with 11 bases between them. The CDR3 sequence is 12 residues long. Written as DNA, the CDR3 is TGTGCCACCAGTGATTTGGGGGGTTGGTCGTACTTC. This sequence encodes CATSDLGGWSYF.

This clonotype was detected a few times. The V gene is TRBV2, the J gene TRBJ2-2; TRBD1 aligns across 9 bases. The CDR3 is made up of 15 amino acids. V lost 6 bases, J lost 5 bases, and 7 bases stayed unmatched. Germline-derived CDR1 and CDR2 are SNHLY and FYNNEI. Here the CDR3 DNA reads TGTGCCAGCAGGACCGGGACAGGGAGGACCGGGGAGCTGTTTTTT. Translating gives CASRTGTGRTGELFF.

The chain links TRBV9 to TRBJ2-6; TRBD1 might be the D (6 bases). The CDR3 has 19 amino acids. Germline-derived CDR1 and CDR2 are SGDLS and YYNGEE. Trimming cost V 1 base and J 0 bases, with 17 bases left between them. In DNA, the CDR3 is TGTGCCAGCAGCGTAAGAGAGGGACACAAGGTCTCTGGGGCCAACGTCCTGACTTTC. Translated: CASSVREGHKVSGANVLTF.

The chain joins TRBV7-6 to TRBJ2-1; D is uncertain. The CDR3 sequence is 14 residues long. CDR1 and CDR2 from the germline V gene are SGHVS and FNYEAQ. Trimming removed 3 bases at V and 4 bases at J, with 10 bases between. The CDR3 DNA reads TGTGCCAGCAGCTTTAATTTGGGTTACAATGAGCAGTTCTTC. It encodes CASSFNLGYNEQFF.

Many counts were recorded for this clonotype. The genes are TRBV20-1 and TRBJ1-1; no firm D call. This CDR3 is 10 amino acids long. Between the trimmed V and J ends, which lost 6 bases and 7 bases, there was a span of 9 bases. Germline CDR1 reads DFQATT; CDR2 reads SNEGSKA (reference sequence). CDR3 sequence (DNA): TGCAGTGCCCCGATGGTTGAAGCTTTCTTT. Protein sequence: CSAPMVEAFF.